One TCR beta chain is described in this entry. This sample stems from a study of blood T cell repertoires in COVID-19. Study information: Both acute and convalescent COVID-19 samples were obtained from the United States, Italy and Spain. Sources were T cells, B-cell-depleted T cells, or PBMCs; the material itself was cDNA or gDNA.

Authors' methods: Quantification of nucleated cells was approximated via reference gene primer amplification. The method was immunoSEQ multiplex PCR; TCRdb's version includes in-frame clones alone and lacks a portion of them. V, J and clone size derive from that table, while D and trimming were established from the DNA sequence. Here the sample spans some 150,000 clones, just under 90% being singletons. Losses at the gene ends were 0 bases for V and 6 bases for J; bases not matched to a gene: 4. The CDR3 is 15 residues long. Germline V gives CDR1 SGHDN, CDR2 FVKESK. This clonotype was sampled from a woman aged 40-49 years with acute or convalescent COVID-19. Specimen: peripheral blood. V and J are TRBV14 and TRBJ1-1; the match to TRBD1 covers 10 bases. CDR3 loop: CASSQDRGQGSEAFF. The DNA of the CDR3 is TGTGCCAGCAGCCAAGATCGGGGACAGGGGTCTGAAGCTTTCTTT.